This T cell receptor beta chain was profiled in a study of cytomegalovirus exposure and HLA in healthy donors. Germline assignment: CDR1 SGHRS and CDR2 YFSETQ. The CDR3 totals 14 residues. Trimming removed 0 bases from V and 4 bases from J, with 10 bases in between. Researchers ran the PCR with 60 Vbeta and 13 Jbeta primers. TCRdb keeps only in-frame clones here, not all; method: immunoSEQ multiplex PCR. The table has more than 90,000 clones, about 80% seen once. This receptor was identified in a man between 40 and 49 years old in good health and CMV-seronegative. Material: PBMCs. This chain uses TRBV5-1 with TRBJ1-2; D unresolved. CDR3 residues: CASSLAVRGYGYTF. CDR3 DNA sequence: TGCGCCAGCAGCTTGGCCGTACGCGGCTATGGCTACACCTTC.